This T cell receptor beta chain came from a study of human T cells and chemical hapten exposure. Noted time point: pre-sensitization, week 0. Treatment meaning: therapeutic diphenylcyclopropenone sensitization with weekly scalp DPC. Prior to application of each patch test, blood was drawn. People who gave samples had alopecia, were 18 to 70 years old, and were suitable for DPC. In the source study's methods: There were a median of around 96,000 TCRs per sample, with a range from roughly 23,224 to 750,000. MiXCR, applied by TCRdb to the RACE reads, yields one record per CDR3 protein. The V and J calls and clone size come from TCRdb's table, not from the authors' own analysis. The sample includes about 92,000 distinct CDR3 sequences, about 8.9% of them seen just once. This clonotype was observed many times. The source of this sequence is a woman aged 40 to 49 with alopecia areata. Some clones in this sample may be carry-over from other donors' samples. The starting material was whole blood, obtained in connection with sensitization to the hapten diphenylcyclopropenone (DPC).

CDR3 residues: CASSLAGSDTQYF. CDR3 nucleotide sequence: TGTGCCAGCAGCTTAGCAGGGTCAGATACGCAGTATTTT. This chain connects TRBV7-9 to TRBJ2-3; no clear D. Germline assignment: CDR1 SEHNR and CDR2 FQNEAQ (reference sequence). The CDR3 sequence is 13 residues long. V lost 0 bases and J lost 4, with 5 bases in between.